This entry is about one TCR beta chain. This record comes from a study of blood T cell repertoires in COVID-19. Study at large: Samples taken during acute and convalescent COVID-19 were collected in the United States, Italy and Spain. PBMCs, B-cell-depleted T cells, or T cells provided the cDNA or gDNA that made up the material.

Produced via immunoSEQ multiplex PCR; TCRdb's table is partial and in-frame only. The sample shows about 200,000 clones, more than 75% of them seen only once. The CDR3 is 16 amino acids. Trimming took 2 bases from V and 1 from J, leaving 12 bases between them. Germline V CDR1 and CDR2: MNHNS, SASEGT. Recruited during active infection, patients (from Seattle) were subsequently followed longitudinally. The V call is TRBV6-1, the J call TRBJ2-1, with TRBD2 as a possible D gene (6 bases). This receptor was taken from a person aged 65 to 85 with COVID-19, enrolled during active disease. Specimen: peripheral blood. The CDR3 DNA sequence: TGTGCCAGCAGTGAATTTAGCGGAAATTCCTACAATGAGCAGTTCTTC. This codes for CASSEFSGNSYNEQFF.